The 7 T cell receptor beta chains presented below share a single source sample, sequenced in a study of T cell responses to AZD1222 COVID-19 vaccine. Assay used: immunoSEQ multiplex PCR; TCRdb lists only in-frame clones, some missing. Of under 150,000 clones listed, less than 90% were seen once; the top ten hold roughly 2.6%. Source: peripheral blood, taken on day 0 of AZD1222 vaccination. The receptors were sampled from an adult in good health.

The chain joins TRBV14 to TRBJ2-7, with TRBD1 matching over 10 bases. Germline V gives CDR1 SGHDN, CDR2 FVKESK. J lost 2 bases, V lost 2 bases, and 12 bases had no gene match. There are 18 residues in the CDR3. CDR3 sequence (DNA): TGTGCCAGCAGCCAACTGGGACAGGGGCCTCGACCTGCCTACGAGCAGTACTTC. Residues: CASSQLGQGPRPAYEQYF.

V gene TRBV24-1 combines with J gene TRBJ2-7; D is possibly TRBD2 (6 bases). Germline V gene lookup returns CDR1 KGHDR and CDR2 SFDVKD. V lost 6 bases and J lost 6, with 8 bases in between. The CDR3 runs to 11 residues. The CDR3 loop is CATSFGGEQYF. CDR3 bases: TGTGCCACCAGTTTCGGGGGCGAGCAGTACTTC.

This chain uses TRBV12-3 or TRBV12-4 with TRBJ1-3; D is unclear. V dropped 6 bases and J dropped 4 bases, with 7 bases sitting between them. The CDR3 consists of 12 residues. The chain's CDR3 is CASRSRGNTIYF. CDR3 nucleotides: TGTGCCAGCAGGTCAAGGGGAAACACCATATATTTT.

To note about this clone: Other DNA sequences in this sample translate to the same CDR3. This chain's CDR3 is CASSVGQMNTEAFF. The DNA of the CDR3 is TGTGCCAGCAGCGTGGGACAGATGAACACTGAAGCTTTCTTT. This chain connects TRBV9 to TRBJ1-1, with 7 bases aligning to TRBD1. The germline V gene has CDR1 SGDLS and CDR2 YYNGEE. The CDR3 contains 14 residues. V trimming: 2 bases; J trimming: 0 bases; junction bases outside the gene matches: 1.

This clone appeared a few times. J is TRBJ2-5 and V is TRBV12-3 or TRBV12-4; D gene uncertain. This CDR3 contains 13 residues. Trimming stripped 1 base from V and 5 bases from J, with 8 bases between. CDR3 coding DNA: TGTGCCAGCAGTTTAGGTCTTGGGGAGACCCAGTACTTC. Protein: CASSLGLGETQYF.

The chain is built from TRBV11-3 and TRBJ2-7, with D perhaps matching TRBD2 (6 bases). CDR1 is SGHNT and CDR2 is YENEEA in the germline V gene. The CDR3 extends over 15 amino acids. Trimming left V 1 base short and J 4 bases short, with 14 bases between. This chain's CDR3 is CASSLATGASYEQYF. The CDR3 DNA follows: TGTGCCAGCAGCTTAGCCACGGGAGCGAGTTACGAGCAGTACTTC.

This sequence joins TRBV19 and TRBJ2-7; TRBD2 is a possible D gene (6 bases). The germline V and J ends were trimmed by 5 bases and 3 bases, with 17 bases remaining between them. Germline CDR1 is LNHDA and CDR2 is SQIVND (reference sequence). This CDR3 contains 15 residues. This CDR3 reads CASSLGGLADYEQYF. The CDR3 DNA is TGTGCCAGTAGTCTAGGAGGGTTAGCGGACTACGAGCAGTACTTC.